This TCR beta chain was documented in a study of T cell responses to AZD1222 COVID-19 vaccine. The data were produced by immunoSEQ multiplex PCR, yet TCRdb's version contains in-frame clones alone and is incomplete. The table has more than 100,000 clones, over 80% seen once. This clone was detected only once. The TCR was taken from an adult in good health. Material: peripheral blood, obtained on day 0 of AZD1222 vaccination.

CDR3 DNA: TGTGCCAGCAGCTCCAACCAGGGGACGCAGTACTTC. Translation: CASSSNQGTQYF. The chain carries TRBV11-3 and TRBJ2-7; D perhaps matches TRBD1 (6 bases). Germline values: CDR1 SGHNT, CDR2 YENEEA. Deletions cut 4 bases from V and 9 bases from J, with 13 bases between. The CDR3 length is 12 residues.